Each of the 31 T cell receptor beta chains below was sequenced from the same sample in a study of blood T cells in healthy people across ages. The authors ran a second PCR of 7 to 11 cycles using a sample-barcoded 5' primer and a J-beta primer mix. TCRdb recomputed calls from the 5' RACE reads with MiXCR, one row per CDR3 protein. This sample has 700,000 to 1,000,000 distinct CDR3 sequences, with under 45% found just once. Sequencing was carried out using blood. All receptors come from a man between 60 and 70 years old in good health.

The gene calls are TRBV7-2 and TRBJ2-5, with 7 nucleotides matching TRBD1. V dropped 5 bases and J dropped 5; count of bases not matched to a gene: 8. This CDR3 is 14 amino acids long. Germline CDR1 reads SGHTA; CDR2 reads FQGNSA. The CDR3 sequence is CASSRDSRQETQYF. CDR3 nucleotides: TGTGCCAGCAGCCGGGACAGCCGGCAGGAGACCCAGTACTTC.

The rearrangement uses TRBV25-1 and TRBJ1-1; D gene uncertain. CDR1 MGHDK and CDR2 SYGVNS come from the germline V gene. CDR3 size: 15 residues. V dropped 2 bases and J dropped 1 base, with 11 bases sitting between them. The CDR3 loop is CASSEQLEGNTEAFF. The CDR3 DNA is TGTGCCAGCAGTGAACAATTGGAAGGGAACACTGAAGCTTTCTTT.

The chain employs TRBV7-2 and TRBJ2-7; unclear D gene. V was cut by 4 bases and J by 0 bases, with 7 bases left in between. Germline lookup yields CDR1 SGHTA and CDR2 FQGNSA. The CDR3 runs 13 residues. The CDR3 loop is CASSSDTSYEQYF. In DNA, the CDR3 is TGTGCCAGCAGCTCAGACACCTCCTACGAGCAGTACTTC.

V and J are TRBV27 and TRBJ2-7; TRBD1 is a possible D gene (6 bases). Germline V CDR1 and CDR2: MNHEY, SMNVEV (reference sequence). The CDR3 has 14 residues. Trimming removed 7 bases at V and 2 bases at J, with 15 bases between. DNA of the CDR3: TGTGCCAGCAAGGTCCGGGGACAAGCCTACGAGCAGTACTTC. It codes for CASKVRGQAYEQYF.

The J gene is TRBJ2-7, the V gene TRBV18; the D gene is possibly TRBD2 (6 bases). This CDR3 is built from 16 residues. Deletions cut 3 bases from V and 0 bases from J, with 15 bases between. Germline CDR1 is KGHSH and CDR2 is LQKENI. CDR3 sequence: CASSPRMGGISYEQYF. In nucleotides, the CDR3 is TGTGCCAGCTCACCCCGGATGGGGGGTATCTCCTACGAGCAGTACTTC.

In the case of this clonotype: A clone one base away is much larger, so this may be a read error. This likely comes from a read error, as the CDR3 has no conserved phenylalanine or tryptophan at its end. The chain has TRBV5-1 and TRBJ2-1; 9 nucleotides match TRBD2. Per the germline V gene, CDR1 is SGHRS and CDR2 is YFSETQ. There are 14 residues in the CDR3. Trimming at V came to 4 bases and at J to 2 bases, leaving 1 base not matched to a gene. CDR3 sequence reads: CASSASGAYNEQFS. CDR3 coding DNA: TGCGCCAGCAGCGCTAGCGGGGCCTACAATGAGCAGTTCTCC.

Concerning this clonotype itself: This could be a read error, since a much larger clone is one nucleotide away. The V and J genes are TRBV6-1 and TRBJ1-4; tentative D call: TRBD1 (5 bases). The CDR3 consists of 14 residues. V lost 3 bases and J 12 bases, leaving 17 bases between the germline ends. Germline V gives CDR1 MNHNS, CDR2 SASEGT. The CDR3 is CASSESGLLGELFF. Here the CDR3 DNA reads TGTGCCAGCAGTGAGTCAGGATTGCTGGGGGAACTGTTTTTT.

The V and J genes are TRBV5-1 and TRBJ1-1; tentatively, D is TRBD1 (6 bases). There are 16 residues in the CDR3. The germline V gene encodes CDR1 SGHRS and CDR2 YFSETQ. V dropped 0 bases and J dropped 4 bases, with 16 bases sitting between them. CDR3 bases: TGCGCCAGCAGCTTGGGTTTCCGGGGGCGGTTCACTGAAGCTTTCTTT. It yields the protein CASSLGFRGRFTEAFF.

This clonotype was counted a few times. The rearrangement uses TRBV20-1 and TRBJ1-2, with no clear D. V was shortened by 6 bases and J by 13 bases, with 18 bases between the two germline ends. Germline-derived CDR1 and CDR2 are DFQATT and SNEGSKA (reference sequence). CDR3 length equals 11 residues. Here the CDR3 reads CSATDGIGCTF. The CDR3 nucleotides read TGCAGTGCCACGGACGGGATTGGGTGCACCTTC.

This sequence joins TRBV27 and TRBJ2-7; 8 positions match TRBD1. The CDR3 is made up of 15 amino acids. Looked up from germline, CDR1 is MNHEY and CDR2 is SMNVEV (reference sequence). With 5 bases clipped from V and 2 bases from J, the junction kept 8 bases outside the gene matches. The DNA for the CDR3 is TGTGCCAGCAGTACAAAGACAGGGGACACCTACGAGCAGTACTTC. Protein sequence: CASSTKTGDTYEQYF.

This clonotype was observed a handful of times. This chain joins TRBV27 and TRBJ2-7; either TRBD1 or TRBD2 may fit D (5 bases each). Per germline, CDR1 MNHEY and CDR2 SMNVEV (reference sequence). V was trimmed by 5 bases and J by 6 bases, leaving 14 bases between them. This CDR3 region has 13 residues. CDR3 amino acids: CASSGSGTSEQYF. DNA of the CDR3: TGTGCCAGCAGTGGATCGGGGACCAGCGAGCAGTACTTC.

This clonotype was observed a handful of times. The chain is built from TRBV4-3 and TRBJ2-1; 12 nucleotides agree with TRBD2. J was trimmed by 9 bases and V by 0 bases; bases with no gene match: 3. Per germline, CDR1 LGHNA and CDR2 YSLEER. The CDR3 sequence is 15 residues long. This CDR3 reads CASSQDGLAGTEQFF. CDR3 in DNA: TGCGCCAGCAGCCAAGACGGACTAGCGGGGACTGAGCAGTTCTTC.

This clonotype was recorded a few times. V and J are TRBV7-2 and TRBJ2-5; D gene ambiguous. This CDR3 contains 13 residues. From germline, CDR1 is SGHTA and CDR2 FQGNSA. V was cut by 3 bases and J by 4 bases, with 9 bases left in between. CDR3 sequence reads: CASSFGHRETQYF. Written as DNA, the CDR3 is TGTGCCAGCAGCTTTGGGCACCGAGAGACCCAGTACTTC.

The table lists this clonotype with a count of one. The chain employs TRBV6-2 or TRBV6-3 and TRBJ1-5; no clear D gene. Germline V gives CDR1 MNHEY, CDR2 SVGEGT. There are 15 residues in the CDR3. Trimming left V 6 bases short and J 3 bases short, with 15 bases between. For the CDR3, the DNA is TGTGCCAGCAGCCCCTTCGACGGACTCAATCAGCCCCAGCATTTT. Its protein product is CASSPFDGLNQPQHF.

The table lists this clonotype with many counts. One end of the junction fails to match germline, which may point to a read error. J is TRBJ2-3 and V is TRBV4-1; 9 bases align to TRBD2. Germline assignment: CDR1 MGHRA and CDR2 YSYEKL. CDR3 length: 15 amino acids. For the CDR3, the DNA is TGCGCCAGCAGCCAAGAGCGGGGGGGCACATATACGCAGTATTTT. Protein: CASSQERGGTYTQYF.

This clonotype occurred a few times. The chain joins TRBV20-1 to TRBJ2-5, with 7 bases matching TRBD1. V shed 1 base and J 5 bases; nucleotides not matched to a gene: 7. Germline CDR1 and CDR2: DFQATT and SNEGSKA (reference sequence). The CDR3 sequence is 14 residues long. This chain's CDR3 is CSARGATGSETQYF. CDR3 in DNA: TGCAGTGCTAGAGGGGCGACAGGGTCCGAGACCCAGTACTTC.

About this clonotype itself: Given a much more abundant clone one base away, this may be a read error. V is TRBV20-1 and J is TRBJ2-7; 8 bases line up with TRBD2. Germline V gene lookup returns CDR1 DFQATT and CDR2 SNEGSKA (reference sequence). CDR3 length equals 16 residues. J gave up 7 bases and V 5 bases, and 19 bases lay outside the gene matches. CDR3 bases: TGCAGTGCTTGGGGGCCGGGGCTAGCGGGCAACAATGAGCAGTACTTC. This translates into CSAWGPGLAGNNEQYF.

This CDR3 is CASSLSRDRGRVEKLFF. The CDR3 DNA reads TGTGCCAGCAGTTTATCCCGGGACAGGGGGCGAGTAGAAAAACTGTTTTTT. The chain carries TRBV27 and TRBJ1-4, with TRBD1 matching 12 bases. Trimming removed 0 bases from V and 8 bases from J; junction bases left unmatched: 7. This CDR3 spans 17 amino acids. The germline V gene has CDR1 MNHEY and CDR2 SMNVEV (reference sequence).

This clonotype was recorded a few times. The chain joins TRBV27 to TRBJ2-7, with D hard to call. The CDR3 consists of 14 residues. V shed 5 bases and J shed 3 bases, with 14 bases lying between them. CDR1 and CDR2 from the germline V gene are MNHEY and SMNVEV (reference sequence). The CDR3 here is CASSPLGSFYEQYF. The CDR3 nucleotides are TGTGCCAGCAGTCCCCTTGGGTCCTTCTACGAGCAGTACTTC.

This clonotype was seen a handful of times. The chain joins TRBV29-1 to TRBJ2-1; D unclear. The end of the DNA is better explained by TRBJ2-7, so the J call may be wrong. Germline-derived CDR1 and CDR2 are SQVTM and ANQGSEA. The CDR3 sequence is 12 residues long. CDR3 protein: CSVENRYNEQYF. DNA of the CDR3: TGCAGCGTTGAGAATAGGTACAATGAGCAGTACTTC.

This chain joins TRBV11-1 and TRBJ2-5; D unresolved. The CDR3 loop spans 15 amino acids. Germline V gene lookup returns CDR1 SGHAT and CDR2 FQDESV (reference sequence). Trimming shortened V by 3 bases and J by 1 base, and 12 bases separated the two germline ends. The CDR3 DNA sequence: TGTGCCAGCAGCTTGCGTTGGGGTGGCCAAGAGACCCAGTACTTC. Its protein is CASSLRWGGQETQYF.

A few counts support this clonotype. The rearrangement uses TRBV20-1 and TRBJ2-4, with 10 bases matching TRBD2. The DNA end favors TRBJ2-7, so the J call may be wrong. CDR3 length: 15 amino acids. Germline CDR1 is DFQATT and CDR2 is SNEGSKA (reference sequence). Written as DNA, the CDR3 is TGCAGTGCGCGGACCTTAGCGGGAGGCTCCTACGAGCAGTACTTC. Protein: CSARTLAGGSYEQYF.

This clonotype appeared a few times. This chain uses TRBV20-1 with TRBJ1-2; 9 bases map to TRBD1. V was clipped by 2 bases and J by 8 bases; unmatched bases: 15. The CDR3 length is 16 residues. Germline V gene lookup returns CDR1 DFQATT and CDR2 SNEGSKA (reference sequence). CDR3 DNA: TGCAGTGCTAGACTGGACAGGGGATACTTGGGGGACGGCTACACCTTC. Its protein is CSARLDRGYLGDGYTF.

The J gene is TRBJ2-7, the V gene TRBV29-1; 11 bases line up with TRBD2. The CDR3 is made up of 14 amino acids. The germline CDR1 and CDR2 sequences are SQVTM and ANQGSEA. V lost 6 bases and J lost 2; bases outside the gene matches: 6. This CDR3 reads CSVHTSGRAYEQYF. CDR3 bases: TGCAGCGTGCACACTAGCGGGAGAGCCTACGAGCAGTACTTC.

CDR3 sequence reads: CASSQSGGFGETQYF. In nucleotides, the CDR3 is TGTGCCAGCAGTCAATCAGGGGGCTTTGGGGAGACCCAGTACTTC. The gene calls are TRBV12-3 or TRBV12-4 and TRBJ2-7, with TRBD1 matching 8 bases. Matching the DNA end better, TRBJ2-5 makes the J call doubtful. The CDR3 spans 15 residues.

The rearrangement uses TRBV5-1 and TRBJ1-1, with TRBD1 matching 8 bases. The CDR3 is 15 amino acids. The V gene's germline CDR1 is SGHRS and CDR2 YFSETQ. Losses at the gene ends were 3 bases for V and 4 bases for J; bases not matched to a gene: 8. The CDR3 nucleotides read TGCGCCAGCAGCTCCATCTCTGGGACAGGCACTGAAGCTTTCTTT. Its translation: CASSSISGTGTEAFF.

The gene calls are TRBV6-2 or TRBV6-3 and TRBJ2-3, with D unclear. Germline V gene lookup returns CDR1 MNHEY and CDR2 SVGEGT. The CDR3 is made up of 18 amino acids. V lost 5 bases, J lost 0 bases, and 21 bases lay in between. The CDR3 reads CASSPLTATDESTDTQYF. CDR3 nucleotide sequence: TGTGCCAGCAGTCCACTAACGGCCACGGATGAAAGCACAGATACGCAGTATTTT.

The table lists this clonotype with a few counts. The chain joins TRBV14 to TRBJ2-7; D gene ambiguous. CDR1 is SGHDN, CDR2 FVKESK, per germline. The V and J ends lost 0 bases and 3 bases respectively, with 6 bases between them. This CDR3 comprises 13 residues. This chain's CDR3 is CASSQEWSYEQYF. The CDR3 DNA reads TGTGCCAGCAGCCAAGAATGGAGCTACGAGCAGTACTTC.

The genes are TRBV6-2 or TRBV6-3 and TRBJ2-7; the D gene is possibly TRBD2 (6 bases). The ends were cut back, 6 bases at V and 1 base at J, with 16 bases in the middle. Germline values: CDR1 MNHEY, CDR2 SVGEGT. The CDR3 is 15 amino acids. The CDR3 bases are TGTGCCAGCAGATTATCGGGAGCATCTTCCTACGAGCAGTACTTC. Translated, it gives CASRLSGASSYEQYF.

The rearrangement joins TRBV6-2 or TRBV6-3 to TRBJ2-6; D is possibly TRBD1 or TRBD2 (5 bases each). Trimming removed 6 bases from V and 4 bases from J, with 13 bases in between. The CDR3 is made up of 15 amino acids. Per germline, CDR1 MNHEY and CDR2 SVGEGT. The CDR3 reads CASSQLGTGANVLTF. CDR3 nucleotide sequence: TGTGCCAGCAGCCAACTTGGGACCGGGGCCAACGTCCTGACTTTC.

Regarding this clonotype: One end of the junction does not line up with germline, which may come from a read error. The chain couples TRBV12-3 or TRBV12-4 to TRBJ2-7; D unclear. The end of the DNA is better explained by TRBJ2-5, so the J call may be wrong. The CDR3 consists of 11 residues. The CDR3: CASCLVETQYF. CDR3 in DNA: TGTGCCAGCTGTTTAGTCGAGACCCAGTACTTC.